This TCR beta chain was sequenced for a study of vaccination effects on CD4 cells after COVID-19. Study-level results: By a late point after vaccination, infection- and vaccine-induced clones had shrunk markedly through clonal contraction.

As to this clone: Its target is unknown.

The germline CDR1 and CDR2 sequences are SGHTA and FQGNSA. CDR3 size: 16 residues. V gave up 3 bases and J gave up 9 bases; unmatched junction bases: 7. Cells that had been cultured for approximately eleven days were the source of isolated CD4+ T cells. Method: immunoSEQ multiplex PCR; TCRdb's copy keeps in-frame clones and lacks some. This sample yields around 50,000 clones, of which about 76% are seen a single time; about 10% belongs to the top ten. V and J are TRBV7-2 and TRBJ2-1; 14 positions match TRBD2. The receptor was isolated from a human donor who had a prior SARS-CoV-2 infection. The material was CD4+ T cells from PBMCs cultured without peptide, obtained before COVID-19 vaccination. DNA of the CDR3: TGTGCCAGCAGCTTCGAAGGGACTAGCGGGGGACGTGAGCAGTTCTTC. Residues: CASSFEGTSGGREQFF. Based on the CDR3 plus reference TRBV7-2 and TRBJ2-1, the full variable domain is GAGVSQSPSNKVTEKGKDVELRCDPISGHTALYWYRQSLGQGLEFLIYFQGNSAPDKSGLPSDRFSAERTGGSVSTLTIQRTQQEDSAVYLCASSFEGTSGGREQFFGPGTRLTVL.